This TCR beta chain originates from a study of T-cell reconstitution after alpha-beta-depleted transplantation in children. Between the trimmed V and J ends, which lost 0 bases and 4 bases, there was a span of 9 bases. Germline V gene lookup returns CDR1 DFQATT and CDR2 SNEGSKA (reference sequence). The CDR3 consists of 14 residues. The TCRbeta library incorporated unique molecular identifiers. TCRdb re-called the PCR reads through MiXCR, storing one row per CDR3 protein. The table lists around 300,000 distinct CDR3 sequences, about 9.4% of them singletons. This TCR derives from a boy in the first two years of life with acute myeloid leukemia, due to receive a stem cell transplant. This chain joins TRBV20-1 and TRBJ1-4; D not resolved. This specimen was PBMCs, taken before TCRalphabeta/CD19-depleted stem cell transplant. The chain's CDR3 is CSARDRARNEKLFF. CDR3 nucleotide sequence: TGCAGTGCTAGAGACCGGGCCCGTAATGAAAAACTGTTTTTT.